This TCR beta chain was captured by sequencing in a study of blood T cell repertoires in COVID-19. TCRdb keeps only in-frame clones here, not all; method: immunoSEQ multiplex PCR. The table has about 360,000 clones, approximately 82% seen once; the top ten hold 2.5% to 3%. The TCR sequence derives from a man in his thirties or forties with active or convalescent COVID-19. Sequenced: peripheral blood.

DNA for the CDR3: TGTGCCAGCAGCGGGGGGGGCCTGACGGGAGATACGCAGTATTTT. Its translation: CASSGGGLTGDTQYF. V is TRBV5-4 and J is TRBJ2-3; weak D call: TRBD2 (7 bases). The CDR3 length is 15 residues. Germline V gene data show CDR1 as SGHNT and CDR2 as YYREEE (reference sequence). Trimming left V 4 bases short and J 5 bases short, with 17 bases between.